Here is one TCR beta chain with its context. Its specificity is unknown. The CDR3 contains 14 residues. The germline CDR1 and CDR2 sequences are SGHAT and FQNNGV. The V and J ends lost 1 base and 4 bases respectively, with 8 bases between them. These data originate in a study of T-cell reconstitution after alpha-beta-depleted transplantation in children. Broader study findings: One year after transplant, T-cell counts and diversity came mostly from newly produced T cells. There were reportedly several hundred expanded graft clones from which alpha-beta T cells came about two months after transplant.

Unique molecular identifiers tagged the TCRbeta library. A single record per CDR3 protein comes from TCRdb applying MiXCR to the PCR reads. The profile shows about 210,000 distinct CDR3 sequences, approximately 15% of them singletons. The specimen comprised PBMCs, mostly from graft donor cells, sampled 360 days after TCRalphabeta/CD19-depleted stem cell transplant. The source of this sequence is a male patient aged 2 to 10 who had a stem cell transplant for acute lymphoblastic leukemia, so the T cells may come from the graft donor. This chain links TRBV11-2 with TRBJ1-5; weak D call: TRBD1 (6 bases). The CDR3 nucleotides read TGTGCCAGCAGCTTAGGGGACAAAAATCAGCCCCAGCATTTT. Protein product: CASSLGDKNQPQHF.